In this sample, the clone carrying this T cell receptor beta chain turned up once. This CDR3 spans 14 amino acids. J was trimmed by 4 bases and V by 7 bases; bases with no gene match: 6. CDR1 is SNHLY and CDR2 is FYNNEI in the germline V gene. As processed by the authors: Estimation of nucleated cell counts relied on the amplification of reference gene primers. TCRdb keeps only in-frame clones here, not all; method: immunoSEQ multiplex PCR. V, J and clone size are those of that table, while D and trimming were read from the DNA. The sample contains 250,000 or so clones, 83% of which appear only once. This sample was taken from a study of blood T cell repertoires in COVID-19. Study-wide background: Sites in the United States, Italy and Spain provided acute and convalescent COVID-19 samples. Sources were T cells, B-cell-depleted T cells, or PBMCs; the material itself was cDNA or gDNA.

The clonotype was recovered from a human donor in a cohort sampled during active COVID-19. Specimen: peripheral blood. The J gene is TRBJ1-5, the V gene TRBV2, with 8 positions matching TRBD1. In DNA form, the CDR3 reads TGTGCCAGCACCCGGACAGGGAGAAATCAGCCCCAGCATTTT. Residues: CASTRTGRNQPQHF.